This TCR beta chain was recorded in a study of OX40 agonist ivuxolimab in advanced cancers. Findings of the study overall: Within 6 weeks, CD4+ and CD8+ blood T cells expanded clonally at 0.1 to 3.0 mg/kg.

The data were produced by immunoSEQ multiplex PCR, yet TCRdb's version contains in-frame clones alone and is incomplete. The table includes 20,000 to 25,000 clones, more than 70% detected once. Concerning this clone itself: Antigen: not known.

Germline lookup yields CDR1 SGHRS and CDR2 YFSETQ. Trimming removed 2 bases from V and 6 bases from J, with 8 bases in between. The CDR3 consists of 12 residues. The source is an adult with an advanced solid tumor such as melanoma, head and neck, liver or kidney cancer. The chain recombines TRBV5-1 with TRBJ1-2; D is ambiguous. The sequences come from CD4+ or CD8+ T cells sorted from blood, collected in a trial of the OX40 agonist ivuxolimab. This CDR3 reads CASSFDGDGYTF. CDR3 nucleotides: TGCGCCAGCAGCTTCGACGGTGATGGCTACACCTTC.